This entry features one TCR beta chain sequence. Which antigen it targets is not known. No base quality information exists; no much larger clone differs at one position. According to the study, the label for this sample's time point signals: pretreatment peripheral blood. The cohort comprised nearly 30 patients with locally advanced or metastatic urothelial carcinoma treated at Memorial Sloan Kettering on a trial protocol. Peripheral blood mononuclear cells were collected pretreatment and during treatment, with between 1 and 8 total time points obtained per patient. The Qiagen DNeasy Blood extraction kit was used to purify genomic DNA from total PBMCs and tumor samples. PBMCs were collected pretreatment and during treatment, and were isolated and stored as previously described. The germline V gene sets CDR1 to MNHEY and CDR2 to SVGAGI. Unmatched junction bases come to 4, with V trimmed by 8 bases and J by 7 bases. Inclusive of the bounding cysteine and phenylalanine, the CDR3 is 12 residues long. The kept DNA is CDR3 alone, 36 bases in frame from the first base.

Synthetic TCR analog templates were spiked into each PCR to estimate absolute template abundance from read counts. The immunoSEQ assay used bias-controlled V and J gene primers to amplify TCRbeta CDR3 regions from genomic DNA. Sequencing of rearranged TCRbeta segments was done at approximately 20X coverage. Per the source publication's procedure: Clustering was used to correct sequencing errors, and CDR3s were annotated against IMGT to assign V, D and J genes. Downstream analyses used only productive TCRbeta rearrangements, leaving out any out-of-frame or stop-codon sequences. Clonality was calculated as one minus the Shannon entropy normalized by the log of the number of unique productive sequences. Fisher's exact test with Benjamini-Hochberg correction, using a cutoff of adjusted p below 0.01, was how clones that differed between time points or between blood and tumor were identified. In its TCRdb copy, this immuneACCESS table keeps in-frame sequences only and misses some clones. Where compared with another copy, unresolved V genes explain less than half of these, and the others have no known cause. V and J calls and clone size are given by that table; D and trimming were obtained from the DNA. Within this sample are 58,000 or so clones, with approximately 81% of them counted one time only. In total, the top ten clones hold roughly 2.9% of the sample.

This specimen comes from a study of PD-L1 blockade in urothelial cancer (dated by TCRdb to 2016 to 2017). Background on the whole study: Every patient began therapy in about 2014 and was given atezolizumab 1,200 mg intravenously every 3 weeks. Somatic, immune and clinical correlates of response to PD-L1 blockade with atezolizumab in urothelial cancer were the focus of an exploratory multi-omic analysis. In the same patients, whole exome sequencing and RNA sequencing of pretreatment tumors were performed in addition to TCR sequencing. Patients had an ECOG performance status of 0 or 1 and had received between 0 and 3 prior chemotherapy regimens. Blood samples yielded a median of around 150,000 T cells and more than 80,000 unique TCRs, with median clonality around 0.083. Twenty-nine patients had pretreatment blood TCR-seq, roughly 25 had at least one posttreatment blood collection, and roughly 25 had tumor TCR-seq. Durable clinical benefit was defined as a progression-free survival longer than 6 months, and TCR features were additionally tested against progression-free survival and overall survival. Blood samples were analyzed at 3 weeks after treatment start (second dose) and at 6 weeks after treatment start. Pretreatment tumor samples, along with matched peripheral blood collected serially before and after atezolizumab treatment, underwent TCR sequencing. Some ten patients reached durable clinical benefit, while about 19 patients did not. About 90% of the 29 patients were males with bladder-origin urothelial cancer, and about 60% of the roughly 29 reported a prior smoking history. General conclusions and limits of the study: At 3 weeks after the start of treatment, tumor-associated TCR clones in peripheral blood had expanded more in patients with durable benefit (n ≈ 20, p = 0.022). A pretreatment peripheral blood TCR clonality below the median was linked to improved progression-free and overall survival. Because of the small sample size (n ≈ 30) and the many exploratory analyses performed, the results are intended to be regarded as hypothesis-generating.

The chain is assembled from TRBV6-5 and TRBJ1-3; TRBD1 agrees with 8 junctional bases. The sequences come from PBMCs, collected around atezolizumab (anti-PD-L1) treatment. The source of this sequence is an older man with urothelial cancer. The sequenced DNA: TGTGCCAGCTCCACAGGGGGTAACACCATATATTTT. Its protein is CASSTGGNTIYF.